A selection of T cell receptor beta chains follows, all from one sample in a study of blood T cell repertoires in COVID-19. Libraries were prepared by immunoSEQ multiplex PCR; TCRdb keeps only in-frame clonotypes and omits some of them. Here the sample spans 130,000 to 150,000 clones, approximately 88% being singletons. Sequencing used peripheral blood. The receptors were gathered from a human donor in a cohort sampled during active COVID-19. Both conserved end residues are part of each CDR3. Each record gives: V gene, clone size, D gene, J gene, CDR3 protein, CDR3 DNA. D genes are given only for firm matches. Size is stated for part of the rows, as once, few or many counts, or as a class when the clone is expanded.

V gene: TRBV6-5; clone size: once; D gene: TRBD2; J gene: TRBJ2-3; CDR3 protein: CATRGGGGLDTQYF; CDR3 DNA: TGTGCCACCAGAGGCGGGGGGGGCCTGGATACGCAGTATTTT
V gene: TRBV19; clone size: -; D gene: TRBD1; J gene: TRBJ1-5; CDR3 protein: CAGGTGNNQPQHF; CDR3 DNA: TGTGCCGGGGGGACAGGGAACAATCAGCCCCAGCATTTT
V gene: TRBV5-6; clone size: -; D gene: -; J gene: TRBJ2-7; CDR3 protein: CASSLLGGSEQYF; CDR3 DNA: TGTGCCAGCAGCTTGTTGGGGGGAAGCGAGCAGTACTTC
V gene: TRBV11-2; clone size: -; D gene: -; J gene: TRBJ2-1; CDR3 protein: CASSKGGLAEYNEQFF; CDR3 DNA: TGTGCCAGCAGCAAGGGGGGTCTAGCGGAATACAATGAGCAGTTCTTC
V gene: TRBV5-1; clone size: -; D gene: -; J gene: TRBJ1-2; CDR3 protein: CASSFGDSIYGYTF; CDR3 DNA: TGCGCCAGCAGCTTCGGTGACAGTATCTATGGCTACACCTTC
V gene: TRBV6-1; clone size: once; D gene: TRBD1; J gene: TRBJ1-2; CDR3 protein: CASSGLLRGQGDYGYTF; CDR3 DNA: TGTGCCAGCAGTGGCCTCCTACGGGGACAGGGGGACTATGGCTACACCTTC
V gene: TRBV7-8; clone size: -; D gene: TRBD1; J gene: TRBJ1-5; CDR3 protein: CASSLGQRNQPQHF; CDR3 DNA: TGTGCCAGCAGCTTGGGACAGCGCAATCAGCCCCAGCATTTT
V gene: TRBV4-1; clone size: -; D gene: -; J gene: TRBJ1-6; CDR3 protein: CASSQEASTRAPLHF; CDR3 DNA: TGCGCCAGCAGCCAAGAAGCAAGTACTCGGGCACCCCTCCACTTT
V gene: TRBV23-1; clone size: -; D gene: -; J gene: TRBJ1-2; CDR3 protein: CASRLLKHGYTF; CDR3 DNA: TGCGCCAGCAGACTATTGAAGCATGGCTACACCTTC
V gene: TRBV5-1; clone size: -; D gene: -; J gene: TRBJ2-1; CDR3 protein: CASSPTQGRGNEQFF; CDR3 DNA: TGCGCCAGCAGCCCCACCCAAGGTCGGGGGAATGAGCAGTTCTTC
V gene: TRBV19; clone size: -; D gene: -; J gene: TRBJ2-2; CDR3 protein: CASSIPPGKNTGELFF; CDR3 DNA: TGTGCCAGTAGTATCCCCCCAGGGAAGAACACCGGGGAGCTGTTTTTT
V gene: TRBV29-1; clone size: -; D gene: -; J gene: TRBJ1-1; CDR3 protein: CSAKGGQNTEAFF; CDR3 DNA: TGCAGCGCGAAAGGGGGTCAGAACACTGAAGCTTTCTTT
V gene: TRBV2; clone size: -; D gene: -; J gene: TRBJ2-3; CDR3 protein: CASRPVPPDTQYF; CDR3 DNA: TGTGCCAGCAGACCGGTCCCCCCAGATACGCAGTATTTT
V gene: TRBV7-3; clone size: -; D gene: TRBD2; J gene: TRBJ2-5; CDR3 protein: CASSSGASGRAGETQYF; CDR3 DNA: TGTGCCAGCAGTTCTGGGGCTAGCGGGAGGGCCGGGGAGACCCAGTACTTC
V gene: TRBV18; clone size: -; D gene: -; J gene: TRBJ1-2; CDR3 protein: CASSPRQEDGYTF; CDR3 DNA: TGTGCCAGCTCACCCCGACAGGAAGATGGCTACACCTTC
V gene: TRBV28; clone size: -; D gene: -; J gene: TRBJ2-7; CDR3 protein: CASSSAGKTYF; CDR3 DNA: TGTGCCAGCAGTTCCGCAGGGAAAACGTACTTC
V gene: TRBV6-6; clone size: few; D gene: TRBD2; J gene: TRBJ2-3; CDR3 protein: CASSWRGSGGTDTQYF; CDR3 DNA: TGTGCCAGCAGTTGGCGCGGGAGCGGCGGCACAGATACGCAGTATTTT
V gene: TRBV19; clone size: -; D gene: -; J gene: TRBJ1-1; CDR3 protein: CASSIATDINTEAFF; CDR3 DNA: TGTGCCAGTAGTATAGCTACAGACATAAACACTGAAGCTTTCTTT
V gene: TRBV9; clone size: -; D gene: TRBD1; J gene: TRBJ1-6; CDR3 protein: CASSVEGQGKSPLHF; CDR3 DNA: TGTGCCAGCAGCGTAGAGGGACAGGGAAAGTCACCCCTCCACTTT
V gene: TRBV7-5; clone size: -; D gene: -; J gene: TRBJ1-3; CDR3 protein: CARSLPETDDPSGNTIYF; CDR3 DNA: TGTGCCAGAAGCTTACCCGAGACAGACGACCCCTCTGGAAACACCATATATTTT
V gene: TRBV28; clone size: -; D gene: -; J gene: TRBJ2-3; CDR3 protein: CASSFRGTDTQYF; CDR3 DNA: TGTGCCAGCAGTTTTCGGGGGACAGATACGCAGTATTTT
V gene: TRBV7-8; clone size: -; D gene: -; J gene: TRBJ2-7; CDR3 protein: CASSRTATTYEQYF; CDR3 DNA: TGTGCCAGCAGCCGGACAGCAACCACCTACGAGCAGTACTTC
V gene: TRBV2; clone size: -; D gene: TRBD1; J gene: TRBJ2-7; CDR3 protein: CATLTGTGLAEQYF; CDR3 DNA: TGTGCCACCCTTACCGGGACAGGGTTGGCCGAGCAGTACTTC
V gene: TRBV19; clone size: -; D gene: TRBD2; J gene: TRBJ2-1; CDR3 protein: CASRGGGFYEQFF; CDR3 DNA: TGTGCCAGTAGAGGCGGGGGTTTTTATGAGCAGTTCTTC
V gene: TRBV7-6; clone size: -; D gene: TRBD2; J gene: TRBJ2-3; CDR3 protein: CASSLGGTGGLADTQYF; CDR3 DNA: TGTGCCAGCAGCTTAGGGGGAACGGGGGGACTAGCTGATACGCAGTATTTT
V gene: TRBV11-2; clone size: -; D gene: -; J gene: TRBJ1-2; CDR3 protein: CASSSRYRLTDYGYTF; CDR3 DNA: TGTGCCAGCAGCTCGCGGTACAGGCTCACTGACTATGGCTACACCTTC
V gene: TRBV6-2/TRBV6-3; clone size: -; D gene: -; J gene: TRBJ1-1; CDR3 protein: CASSFEENTEAFF; CDR3 DNA: TGTGCCAGCAGTTTTGAGGAGAACACTGAAGCTTTCTTT
V gene: TRBV6-5; clone size: -; D gene: -; J gene: TRBJ1-6; CDR3 protein: CASSVRQTNSPLHF; CDR3 DNA: TGTGCCAGCAGCGTGAGACAGACTAATTCACCCCTCCACTTT
V gene: TRBV7-9; clone size: -; D gene: TRBD1; J gene: TRBJ2-3; CDR3 protein: CASSLGTRQGVTDTQYF; CDR3 DNA: TGTGCCAGCAGCTTAGGAACGCGACAGGGCGTCACAGATACGCAGTATTTT
V gene: TRBV6-5; clone size: -; D gene: TRBD1; J gene: TRBJ2-2; CDR3 protein: CASAGQVTGELFF; CDR3 DNA: TGTGCCAGCGCGGGACAGGTGACCGGGGAGCTGTTTTTT
V gene: TRBV20-1; clone size: -; D gene: TRBD1; J gene: TRBJ2-3; CDR3 protein: CSASPRQGLGTDTQYF; CDR3 DNA: TGCAGTGCTAGTCCCCGACAGGGGTTGGGTACAGATACGCAGTATTTT
V gene: TRBV4-2; clone size: -; D gene: TRBD1; J gene: TRBJ1-2; CDR3 protein: CASSQEQGTHYGYTF; CDR3 DNA: TGTGCCAGCAGCCAAGAACAGGGGACGCACTATGGCTACACCTTC
V gene: TRBV6-1; clone size: -; D gene: TRBD1; J gene: TRBJ1-2; CDR3 protein: CASSDISGQGIYYGYTF; CDR3 DNA: TGTGCCAGCAGTGACATTTCGGGACAGGGAATTTACTATGGCTACACCTTC
V gene: TRBV30; clone size: -; D gene: -; J gene: TRBJ1-1; CDR3 protein: CAWSVGQGGTEAFF; CDR3 DNA: TGTGCCTGGAGTGTAGGGCAGGGAGGCACTGAAGCTTTCTTT
V gene: TRBV5-4; clone size: -; D gene: -; J gene: TRBJ1-3; CDR3 protein: CASSSGLLSGNTIYF; CDR3 DNA: TGTGCCAGCAGCTCCGGACTCCTCTCTGGAAACACCATATATTTT
V gene: TRBV14; clone size: -; D gene: -; J gene: TRBJ1-2; CDR3 protein: CASSDTGGGYTF; CDR3 DNA: TGTGCCAGCAGCGATACAGGCGGTGGCTACACCTTC